This T cell receptor (beta chain) was identified in a study of CD8+ T cells in alopecia areata. Background on the study: Each of the treated patients was given oral tofacitinib, 5 to 10 mg twice daily, for moderate-to-severe alopecia areata.

Germline V CDR1 and CDR2: SQVTM, ANQGSEA. Losses at the gene ends were 4 bases for V and 1 base for J; bases not matched to a gene: 10. The CDR3 totals 15 residues. Researchers gathered lesional scalp punch biopsies and peripheral blood from patients with alopecia areata. Extracted RNA was reverse transcribed into cDNA, the sequencing template. Some clones are missing from TCRdb's copy, which holds only in-frame ones; the method was immunoSEQ multiplex PCR. Among around 130,000 clones listed, 50% to 60% were seen once. Whole-study results and caveats: Besides other cells, scalp samples also yield sequences of resident alphabeta T cells from normal skin. For lesional scalp, especially alopecia totalis/universalis, clonality was higher than in normal scalp.

Remarks on this clone: The target antigen is unknown.

The sequence was collected from a human donor with alopecia areata. The sample consisted of CD4+ T cells sorted from blood, taken at week 0. This chain connects TRBV29-1 to TRBJ2-7; 7 bases are a match to TRBD2. CDR3 DNA: TGCAGCGTTGGGAAAAGAAGCGGGATTTCCTACGAGCAGTACTTC. Translation: CSVGKRSGISYEQYF.